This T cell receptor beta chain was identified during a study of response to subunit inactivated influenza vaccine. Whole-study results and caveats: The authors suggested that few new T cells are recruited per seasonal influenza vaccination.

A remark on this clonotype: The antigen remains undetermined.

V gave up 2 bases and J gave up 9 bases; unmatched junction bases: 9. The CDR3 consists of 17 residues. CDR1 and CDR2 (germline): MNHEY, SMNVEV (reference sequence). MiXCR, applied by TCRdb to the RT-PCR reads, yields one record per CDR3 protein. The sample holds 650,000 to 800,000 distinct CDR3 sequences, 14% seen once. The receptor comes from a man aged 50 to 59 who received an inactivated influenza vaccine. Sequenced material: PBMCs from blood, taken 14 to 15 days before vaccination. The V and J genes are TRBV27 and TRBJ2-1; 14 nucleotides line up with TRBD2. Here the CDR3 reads CASSLRLAGGVHIEQFF. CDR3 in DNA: TGTGCCAGCAGTTTAAGACTAGCGGGAGGGGTCCACATTGAGCAGTTCTTC.